These 27 T cell receptor beta chains were all obtained from the same sample, sequenced in a study of shared clonotypes between healthy human individuals. This table comes from immunoSEQ multiplex PCR, and its TCRdb copy is limited to in-frame clones, with some not included. This sample yields around 2.5 million clones, of which 80% to 95% are seen a single time; roughly 0.39% belongs to the top ten. The specimen was naive CD4+ T cells from PBMCs. As for subset: CD45RA+ positively selected. The receptor set was obtained from a man in his late teens or twenties in good health. Some clones in this sample may be carry-over from other donors' samples.

In DNA form, the CDR3 reads TGTGCCAGCAGGGCCAATCGCGGGAGCAATCAGCCCCAGCATTTT. Protein: CASRANRGSNQPQHF. The chain recombines TRBV2 with TRBJ1-5, with D unresolved. CDR1 is SNHLY, CDR2 FYNNEI, per germline. Trimming left V 6 bases short and J 1 base short, with 13 bases between. The length of the CDR3 is 15 residues.

The genes are TRBV7-8 and TRBJ2-7; D is undetermined. The length of the CDR3 is 14 residues. V shed 1 base and J shed 2 bases, with 9 bases lying between them. The germline gives CDR1 SGHVS, CDR2 FQNEAQ. The CDR3 here is CASSLVLGPYEQYF. The DNA for the CDR3 is TGTGCCAGCAGCTTAGTTCTAGGCCCCTACGAGCAGTACTTC.

This clone was recorded a few times. The chain combines TRBV28 with TRBJ1-5; tentative D call: TRBD1 (5 bases). This CDR3 has 15 residues. Trimming left V 5 bases short and J 8 bases short, with 19 bases between. Germline V gene lookup returns CDR1 MDHEN and CDR2 SYDVKM. CDR3 loop: CASSTGTGLLEPQHF. Here the CDR3 DNA reads TGTGCCAGCAGTACCGGGACGGGACTCTTGGAGCCCCAGCATTTT.

The genes are TRBV6-6 and TRBJ2-7; D unclear. This CDR3 has 15 amino acids. Germline assignment: CDR1 MNHNY and CDR2 SVGAGI (reference sequence). The V end lost 2 bases, the J end lost 2 bases, and 13 bases lay between the germline ends. As DNA, the CDR3 is TGTGCCAGCAGTTACGCGGCGAGGCTCACCTACGAGCAGTACTTC. This sequence encodes CASSYAARLTYEQYF.

The chain couples TRBV6-6 to TRBJ2-5; D is undetermined. Germline V gives CDR1 MNHNY, CDR2 SVGAGI (reference sequence). This CDR3 has 14 amino acids. Deletions cut 2 bases from V and 1 base from J, with 8 bases between. CDR3 bases: TGTGCCAGCAGTTACCACCTAGGCCAAGAGACCCAGTACTTC. Residues: CASSYHLGQETQYF.

The chain links TRBV2 to TRBJ2-1, with 12 bases identical to TRBD2. The CDR3 sequence is 15 residues long. CDR1 SNHLY and CDR2 FYNNEI come from the germline V gene. Unmatched junction bases numbered 9, after V lost 7 bases and J lost 8 bases. The CDR3 loop reads CASTGGLAGIYEQFF. CDR3 DNA: TGTGCCAGCACCGGCGGACTAGCGGGAATCTATGAGCAGTTCTTC.

The chain recombines TRBV5-1 with TRBJ2-1; possible D gene TRBD2, 7 bases. CDR1 is SGHRS, CDR2 YFSETQ, per germline. This CDR3 region has 18 residues. Deletions cut 0 bases from V and 1 base from J, with 17 bases between. CDR3 protein: CASSLAVQGRGSYNEQFF. The DNA for the CDR3 is TGCGCCAGCAGCTTGGCGGTTCAAGGGAGGGGGTCCTACAATGAGCAGTTCTTC.

V usage is TRBV15 and J usage is TRBJ2-1, with 13 bases identical to TRBD2. The V gene's germline CDR1 is LNHNV and CDR2 YYDKDF (reference sequence). The CDR3 runs to 15 residues. V lost 5 bases and J lost 6; bases outside the gene matches: 4. As DNA, the CDR3 is TGTGCCACCAGCGCGCGACTAGCGGGAGGCAATGAGCAGTTCTTC. Translating gives CATSARLAGGNEQFF.

This clone is a singleton in its sample. The V call is TRBV28, the J call TRBJ2-7, with D perhaps being TRBD1 or TRBD2 (5 bases each). The length of the CDR3 is 15 residues. Germline CDR1 and CDR2: MDHEN and SYDVKM. V was pared by 7 bases and J by 0 bases, with 16 bases between. The CDR3 DNA reads as TGTGCCAGCAAATCACCGGGGCGAAGCTCCTACGAGCAGTACTTC. It translates to CASKSPGRSSYEQYF.

The V gene is TRBV28, the J gene TRBJ2-5; TRBD2 matches at 9 bases. With 2 bases clipped from V and 6 bases from J, the junction kept 10 bases outside the gene matches. There are 16 residues in the CDR3. Germline assignment: CDR1 MDHEN and CDR2 SYDVKM. CDR3 bases: TGTGCCAGCAGTTTAATGGGCGGGAGGGCCATGAAGACCCAGTACTTC. It translates to CASSLMGGRAMKTQYF.

This sequence joins TRBV10-3 and TRBJ2-7, with TRBD2 matching over 7 bases. The length of the CDR3 is 15 residues. J gave up 3 bases and V 3 bases, and 8 bases lay outside the gene matches. CDR1 ENHRY and CDR2 SYGVKD come from the germline V gene. CDR3 sequence reads: CAISDSGRGYYEQYF. CDR3 bases: TGTGCCATCAGTGACTCGGGGAGGGGTTACTACGAGCAGTACTTC.

The rearrangement links TRBV4-2 to TRBJ1-3; D perhaps matches TRBD1 (5 bases). There are 17 residues in the CDR3. Germline V CDR1 and CDR2: LGHNA, YNFKEQ. V was pared by 0 bases and J by 2 bases, with 14 bases between. CDR3 nucleotide sequence: TGTGCCAGCAGCCAAGATCTAAACAGGACTCCTGGAAACACCATATATTTT. As protein: CASSQDLNRTPGNTIYF.

This clone was detected a few times. The rearrangement uses TRBV12-5 and TRBJ1-1; 7 positions match TRBD1. Germline CDR1 and CDR2: LGHNT and FRNRAP. This CDR3 is built from 14 residues. Losses at the gene ends were 2 bases for V and 8 bases for J; bases not matched to a gene: 8. The CDR3 spells CASGLYSDRSEAFF. CDR3 bases: TGTGCTAGTGGTTTGTATTCGGACAGGTCAGAAGCTTTCTTT.

The gene calls are TRBV7-6 and TRBJ2-7; TRBD1 matches 11 bases. Germline V gene sequence: CDR1 SGHVS, CDR2 FNYEAQ. V shed 6 bases and J 2 bases; nucleotides not matched to a gene: 9. The CDR3 totals 16 residues. DNA of the CDR3: TGTGCCAGCAGTTTTCATCCGGGACAGGGGGCCTACGAGCAGTACTTC. It is translated as CASSFHPGQGAYEQYF.

This chain uses TRBV7-3 with TRBJ2-2; 10 bases align to TRBD2. Germline CDR1 reads SGHTA; CDR2 reads FQGTGA. CDR3 size: 17 residues. Losses at the gene ends were 2 bases for V and 5 bases for J; bases not matched to a gene: 8. CDR3 nucleotides: TGTGCCAGCAGCTTATCCAGCGGGAGGGCCGGAACCGGGGAGCTGTTTTTT. Amino acids: CASSLSSGRAGTGELFF.

This clone occurred a few times. The genes are TRBV4-2 and TRBJ1-1; D not resolved. V lost 0 bases and J lost 5, with 7 bases in between. Germline-derived CDR1 and CDR2 are LGHNA and YNFKEQ. This CDR3 is 13 amino acids long. The CDR3 reads CASSQDRSTEAFF. The CDR3 DNA is TGTGCCAGCAGCCAAGATCGGTCAACTGAAGCTTTCTTT.

The V and J genes are TRBV29-1 and TRBJ1-1; a possible D gene is TRBD1 (5 bases). V lost 6 bases to trimming and J lost 4 bases, with 18 bases between them. CDR1 and CDR2 from the germline V gene are SQVTM and ANQGSEA. The CDR3 runs to 14 residues. The CDR3 reads CSVMGKGSSTEAFF. CDR3 DNA sequence: TGCAGCGTGATGGGAAAGGGGTCTAGCACTGAAGCTTTCTTT.

This chain connects TRBV27 to TRBJ2-7; D may match TRBD1 or TRBD2 (6 bases each). The CDR3 length is 19 residues. V dropped 2 bases and J dropped 4 bases, with 27 bases sitting between them. Germline V lookup: CDR1 MNHEY, CDR2 SMNVEV (reference sequence). This CDR3 reads CASSLRFLHLQGAGYEQYF. The CDR3, as DNA: TGTGCCAGCAGTTTAAGGTTCCTCCATCTACAGGGTGCGGGATACGAGCAGTACTTC.

This clone has only a few counts. The chain carries TRBV28 and TRBJ1-1; D unresolved. V lost 5 bases, J lost 4 bases, and 8 bases lay in between. Per the germline V gene, CDR1 is MDHEN and CDR2 is SYDVKM. The CDR3 runs 12 residues. Here the CDR3 reads CASSQRGTEAFF. DNA for the CDR3: TGTGCCAGCAGTCAACGGGGCACTGAAGCTTTCTTT. Full variable domain (rest looked up from reference TRBV28 and TRBJ1-1): DVKVTQSSRYLVKRTGEKVFLECVQDMDHENMFWYRQDPGLGLRLIYFSYDVKMKEKGDIPEGYSVSREKKERFSLILESASTNQTSMYLCASSQRGTEAFFGQGTRLTVV.

This rearrangement joins TRBV5-1 to TRBJ2-7; 12 nucleotides align to TRBD2. The CDR3 length is 19 residues. V gave up 4 bases and J gave up 4 bases; unmatched junction bases: 18. Germline assignment: CDR1 SGHRS and CDR2 YFSETQ. The CDR3 loop reads CASSPVTSGSSTREYEQYF. The CDR3 DNA reads as TGCGCCAGCAGCCCAGTGACTAGCGGGAGCTCAACCAGGGAGTACGAGCAGTACTTC.

The V call is TRBV10-3, the J call TRBJ2-1; D is unresolved. The germline gives CDR1 ENHRY, CDR2 SYGVKD. V was trimmed by 5 bases and J by 3 bases, leaving 20 bases between them. The CDR3 is 17 amino acids. This chain's CDR3 is CAISSLGGPLGYNEQFF. The CDR3 DNA reads as TGTGCCATCAGTTCTTTAGGTGGACCTCTCGGCTACAATGAGCAGTTCTTC.

CDR3 residues: CSVEILGDISYEQYF. The CDR3 DNA sequence: TGCAGCGTTGAGATTTTGGGGGATATTAGCTACGAGCAGTACTTC. The genes are TRBV29-1 and TRBJ2-7, with D perhaps being TRBD1 or TRBD2 (5 bases each). The V end was cut by 3 bases, the J end by 3 bases, with 18 bases between. The CDR3 has 15 amino acids. Germline CDR1 is SQVTM and CDR2 is ANQGSEA.

The chain links TRBV9 to TRBJ1-5, with 8 positions matching TRBD1. From germline, CDR1 is SGDLS and CDR2 YYNGEE. This CDR3 has 15 residues. Trimming removed 3 bases from V and 5 bases from J; junction bases left unmatched: 7. CDR3 sequence: CASSGAGGLDQPQHF. The DNA of the CDR3 is TGTGCCAGCAGCGGGGCAGGGGGCCTCGATCAGCCCCAGCATTTT.

J is TRBJ1-1 and V is TRBV6-6; D not certain. Germline CDR1 is MNHNY and CDR2 is SVGAGI (reference sequence). The CDR3 sequence is 14 residues long. V lost 2 bases to trimming and J lost 1 base, with 8 bases between them. CDR3 amino acids: CASSYNPGNTEAFF. In DNA, the CDR3 is TGTGCCAGCAGTTACAATCCGGGGAACACTGAAGCTTTCTTT.

The chain links TRBV5-1 to TRBJ2-1; unclear D gene. Germline loops: CDR1 SGHRS, CDR2 YFSETQ. Between the trimmed V and J ends, which lost 7 bases and 5 bases, there was a span of 13 bases. CDR3 length: 13 residues. CDR3 loop: CASAPEWNNEQFF. The CDR3 DNA follows: TGCGCCAGCGCCCCGGAGTGGAACAATGAGCAGTTCTTC. The entire variable domain, with the rest obtained from reference TRBV5-1 and TRBJ2-1, is as follows: KAGVTQTPRYLIKTRGQQVTLSCSPISGHRSVSWYQQTPGQGLQFLFEYFSETQRNKGNFPGRFSGRQFSNSRSEMNVSTLELGDSALYLCASAPEWNNEQFFGPGTRLTVL.

This clone was observed a few times. The CDR3: CASTWETEAFF. The CDR3 nucleotides are TGTGCCAGCACCTGGGAGACTGAAGCTTTCTTT. V gene TRBV7-9 combines with J gene TRBJ1-1; D not resolved. Germline V CDR1 and CDR2: SEHNR, FQNEAQ (reference sequence). V lost 7 bases to trimming and J lost 5 bases, with 8 bases between them. The CDR3 spans 11 residues.

Notes on this clone: The sample holds other DNA sequences that translate to the same CDR3. The rearrangement links TRBV5-1 to TRBJ1-1; D is possibly TRBD1 (5 bases). Germline lookup yields CDR1 SGHRS and CDR2 YFSETQ. The CDR3 contains 15 residues. Trimming took off 0 bases at V and 5 bases at J, with 14 bases between the two ends. CDR3 in amino acids: CASSLAGREGTEAFF. The CDR3 DNA follows: TGCGCCAGCAGCTTGGCGGGCAGGGAGGGGACTGAAGCTTTCTTT.